The 25 T cell receptor beta chains below were found in one sample sequenced in a study of human T cells and chemical hapten exposure. As to time point: patch test 3, about 24 weeks after DPC sensitization. This sample's treatment: therapeutic diphenylcyclopropenone sensitization with weekly scalp DPC. TCRdb called the RACE reads again in MiXCR, with one record for every CDR3 protein. The table shows 150,000 to 200,000 distinct CDR3 sequences, with about 27% occurring only once. Sequencing was performed on whole blood, taken in connection with sensitization to the hapten diphenylcyclopropenone (DPC). The receptors shown here come from a woman between 18 and 29 years old with alopecia areata. Some clones in this sample may be carry-over from other donors' samples.

The chain couples TRBV4-1 to TRBJ1-1, with unresolved D. CDR1 and CDR2 (germline): MGHRA, YSYEKL. The CDR3 covers 12 residues. Trimming pared 0 bases from V and 7 bases from J, leaving 6 bases between. CDR3 coding DNA: TGCGCCAGCAGCCAAGACGAGGGTGAAGCTTTCTTT. Its translation: CASSQDEGEAFF.

The rearrangement uses TRBV4-1 and TRBJ2-7; D possibly matches TRBD1 or TRBD2 (5 bases each). The CDR3 covers 15 residues. The germline gives CDR1 MGHRA, CDR2 YSYEKL. Trimming cost V 3 bases and J 2 bases, with 14 bases left between them. The CDR3 DNA reads as TGCGCCAGCAGCCACCTTGAACCGGGACCCTACGAGCAGTACTTC. It codes for CASSHLEPGPYEQYF.

DNA of the CDR3: TGCAGTGCTCCCCCCAGGACAGGGGGTAACACCATATATTTT. Translating it yields CSAPPRTGGNTIYF. The chain links TRBV20-1 to TRBJ1-3; the match to TRBD1 covers 10 bases. The CDR3 is 14 amino acids. The germline V gene encodes CDR1 DFQATT and CDR2 SNEGSKA (reference sequence). V was clipped by 5 bases and J by 7 bases; unmatched bases: 8.

This clonotype was detected only a few times. The rearrangement links TRBV9 to TRBJ1-5, with 11 bases aligning to TRBD1. The CDR3 extends over 15 amino acids. Germline V CDR1 and CDR2: SGDLS, YYNGEE. Unmatched junction bases numbered 2, after V lost 0 bases and J lost 6 bases. The CDR3 DNA is TGTGCCAGCAGCGTAGGGGACAGGGGGGCTCAGCCCCAGCATTTT. It encodes CASSVGDRGAQPQHF.

DNA of the CDR3: TGTGCCACCAGTACCGCTAGCGGGCCGTCTGAGCAGTTCTTC. Translation: CATSTASGPSEQFF. The chain links TRBV24-1 to TRBJ2-1; 8 positions match TRBD2. The germline CDR1 and CDR2 sequences are KGHDR and SFDVKD. The CDR3 has 14 residues. J gave up 9 bases and V 6 bases, and 9 bases lay outside the gene matches.

There are a few counts of this clonotype. The J gene is TRBJ2-7, the V gene TRBV11-2, with D possibly being TRBD1 or TRBD2 (5 bases each). Germline CDR1 is SGHAT and CDR2 is FQNNGV. This CDR3 region has 15 residues. The V end lost 0 bases, the J end lost 6 bases, and 15 bases lay between the germline ends. The CDR3 here is CASSLEGPPTGEQYF. The DNA of the CDR3 is TGTGCCAGCAGCTTAGAGGGACCACCAACGGGCGAGCAGTACTTC.

In this sample, this clonotype turned up a few times. The chain links TRBV4-3 to TRBJ2-7; 11 bases are a match to TRBD2. V lost 1 base, J lost 2 bases, and 10 bases stayed unmatched. The CDR3 contains 18 residues. CDR1 and CDR2 from the germline V gene are LGHNA and YSLEER. CDR3 protein: CASSQGTSGFEGPYEQYF. CDR3 DNA sequence: TGCGCCAGCAGCCAAGGGACTAGCGGGTTCGAGGGGCCCTACGAGCAGTACTTC.

This clonotype has more than one count but fewer than ten. The CDR3 here is CAIGQETQYF. CDR3 bases: TGTGCCATCGGGCAAGAGACCCAGTACTTC. V usage is TRBV10-3 and J usage is TRBJ2-5; D gene ambiguous. CDR1 and CDR2 (germline): ENHRY, SYGVKD. V gave up 8 bases and J gave up 2 bases, with 3 bases separating them. CDR3 length equals 10 residues.

This rearrangement joins TRBV27 to TRBJ1-2; tentatively, D is TRBD1 (5 bases). CDR3 length: 14 amino acids. The germline V and J ends were trimmed by 3 bases and 4 bases, with 12 bases remaining between them. CDR1 and CDR2 from the germline V gene are MNHEY and SMNVEV (reference sequence). CDR3 coding DNA: TGTGCCAGCAGTTTTGGGGCCCGCGGCTATGGCTACACCTTC. Its translation is CASSFGARGYGYTF.

This clonotype was seen more than once but under ten times. The V call is TRBV20-1, the J call TRBJ2-3, with D unresolved. Trimming cost V 1 base and J 3 bases, with 5 bases left between them. There are 12 residues in the CDR3. CDR1 is DFQATT and CDR2 is SNEGSKA in the germline V gene (reference sequence). The CDR3 reads CSARGQTDTQYF. The CDR3 bases are TGCAGTGCTAGAGGCCAAACAGATACGCAGTATTTT.

The chain has TRBV11-2 and TRBJ2-7; 11 positions agree with TRBD2. V shed 5 bases, J shed 2 bases, and the junction held 14 bases outside the gene matches. Germline V gives CDR1 SGHAT, CDR2 FQNNGV. The CDR3 runs to 18 residues. The CDR3 here is CASSAYEGLAAKTYEQYF. The CDR3 DNA reads TGTGCCAGCAGCGCCTACGAGGGACTAGCGGCAAAGACCTACGAGCAGTACTTC.

This clonotype was detected a few times. The rearrangement links TRBV12-3 or TRBV12-4 to TRBJ1-1, with 7 bases that match TRBD1. V was clipped by 2 bases and J by 0 bases; unmatched bases: 3. The CDR3 spans 15 residues. CDR3 residues: CASSLFRGMNTEAFF. DNA of the CDR3: TGTGCCAGCAGTTTATTCAGGGGGATGAACACTGAAGCTTTCTTT.

This sequence joins TRBV2 and TRBJ2-5; the D gene is possibly TRBD1 (6 bases). CDR1 SNHLY and CDR2 FYNNEI come from the germline V gene. V dropped 7 bases and J dropped 2 bases, with 14 bases sitting between them. This CDR3 spans 14 amino acids. CDR3 sequence (DNA): TGTGCCAGCACCCTCGGACAGCTGCAAGAGACCCAGTACTTC. Amino acid sequence: CASTLGQLQETQYF.

This chain links TRBV5-1 with TRBJ2-1; 8 positions agree with TRBD2. Germline CDR1 and CDR2: SGHRS and YFSETQ. The CDR3 spans 14 residues. Trimming at V came to 4 bases and at J to 4 bases, leaving 4 bases not matched to a gene. The CDR3 here is CASSRQREYNEQFF. CDR3 DNA sequence: TGCGCCAGCAGCCGTCAGCGGGAGTACAATGAGCAGTTCTTC.

This clonotype turned up a few times. J is TRBJ1-1 and V is TRBV25-1; tentatively, D is TRBD1 (6 bases). Trimming removed 6 bases at V and 5 bases at J, with 13 bases between. Germline values: CDR1 MGHDK, CDR2 SYGVNS. CDR3 length: 13 amino acids. For the CDR3, the DNA is TGTGCCAGCAGAGTACAGGGTCGGACTGAAGCTTTCTTT. Amino acids: CASRVQGRTEAFF.

The gene calls are TRBV5-4 and TRBJ2-7; the match to TRBD2 covers 11 bases. This CDR3 has 15 residues. In germline, CDR1 is SGHNT, CDR2 YYREEE (reference sequence). The V gene end was trimmed by 1 base and the J gene end by 3 bases; junction bases not matched to a gene: 3. The CDR3 DNA reads as TGTGCCAGCAGCTTGCCGGGACTAGCGGTCTACGAGCAGTACTTC. Encoded protein: CASSLPGLAVYEQYF.

The table lists this clonotype with a few counts. The genes are TRBV20-1 and TRBJ2-5; TRBD1 is a possible D gene (5 bases). This CDR3 is built from 13 residues. Germline V gene sequence: CDR1 DFQATT, CDR2 SNEGSKA (reference sequence). Between the trimmed V and J ends, which lost 5 bases and 2 bases, there was a span of 12 bases. The CDR3 region has the DNA TGCAGTGCTCCTGGGGCGGTTCAAGAGACCCAGTACTTC. Protein product: CSAPGAVQETQYF.

The chain recombines TRBV4-3 with TRBJ1-2; D is perhaps TRBD1 (6 bases). The CDR3 runs 15 residues. Trimming removed 1 base from V and 3 bases from J, with 12 bases in between. The germline V gene encodes CDR1 LGHNA and CDR2 YSLEER. The DNA of the CDR3 is TGCGCCAGCAGCCAAGGCTTCAGGGGAGACTATGGCTACACCTTC. Its protein is CASSQGFRGDYGYTF.

The chain recombines TRBV20-1 with TRBJ2-2; TRBD2 agrees at 14 bases. Germline V lookup: CDR1 DFQATT, CDR2 SNEGSKA (reference sequence). The CDR3 has 15 amino acids. V lost 5 bases, J lost 5 bases, and 4 bases stayed unmatched. CDR3: CSAGTSGRETGELFF. The CDR3 coding sequence is TGCAGTGCTGGGACTAGCGGGAGAGAAACCGGGGAGCTGTTTTTT.

The rearrangement joins TRBV7-8 to TRBJ1-1; 9 positions match TRBD1. This CDR3 has 15 residues. CDR1 SGHVS and CDR2 FQNEAQ come from the germline V gene. Trimming took 5 bases from V and 4 from J; bases not matched to a gene: 8. Written as DNA, the CDR3 is TGTGCCAGCAGCCCCCACAGGGGGCGCGGCACTGAAGCTTTCTTT. Translation: CASSPHRGRGTEAFF.

Only a few counts were recorded for this clonotype. The gene calls are TRBV11-2 and TRBJ2-7, with D unclear. The germline V and J ends were trimmed by 0 bases and 2 bases, with 11 bases remaining between them. The CDR3 is 15 residues long. Germline V CDR1 and CDR2: SGHAT, FQNNGV. CDR3 region: CASSLDGLVPYEQYF. CDR3 DNA: TGTGCCAGCAGCTTAGATGGGCTAGTACCCTACGAGCAGTACTTC.

The chain links TRBV25-1 to TRBJ2-7; TRBD2 might be the D (5 bases). Germline lookup yields CDR1 MGHDK and CDR2 SYGVNS. CDR3 length: 11 residues. V was trimmed by 6 bases and J by 5 bases, leaving 8 bases between them. In DNA, the CDR3 is TGTGCCAGCAGGAGGGCCGACGAGCAGTACTTC. It is translated as CASRRADEQYF.

This clonotype was observed a few times. The V and J genes are TRBV7-2 and TRBJ2-6, with 7 nucleotides matching TRBD2. Per the germline V gene, CDR1 is SGHTA and CDR2 is FQGNSA. V was pared by 4 bases and J by 4 bases, with 13 bases of the junction left unmatched. This CDR3 has 18 residues. CDR3 sequence (DNA): TGTGCCAGCAGCTCCCTTGGGCGGCGGGAGACCGGGGCCAACGTCCTGACTTTC. It specifies CASSSLGRRETGANVLTF.

This clonotype was detected only a few times. This chain connects TRBV7-8 to TRBJ2-3, with 10 positions matching TRBD1. Germline CDR1 SGHVS, CDR2 FQNEAQ. CDR3 length equals 15 residues. V trimming: 5 bases; J trimming: 3 bases; junction bases outside the gene matches: 5. The CDR3 nucleotides read TGTGCCAGCAGCCAGGGACAGGGGTTTACAGATACGCAGTATTTT. This sequence encodes CASSQGQGFTDTQYF.

CDR3 in DNA: TGCGCCAGCAGTCCCCACCGGACAGGGGGCGATGGGGCCAACGTCCTGACTTTC. Protein sequence: CASSPHRTGGDGANVLTF. The gene calls are TRBV4-1 and TRBJ2-6; 11 bases map to TRBD1. CDR3 length equals 18 residues. From germline, CDR1 is MGHRA and CDR2 YSYEKL. The V segment lost 6 bases and the J segment 3 bases; nucleotides outside the gene matches: 10.